Reported below is one T cell receptor (beta chain). The target of this receptor is not known. The read falls 3 residues short of the CDR3 end, and the missing part is taken from the germline J gene. The data stem from a study of T cells in women clearing cervical HPV infection (dated by TCRdb to 2016 to 2018). Study-wide context: Cases were roughly 23 women with histologically confirmed HPV16-related CIN3 or worse, including a couple of invasive cancers. Blood from cases was collected at the visit at which the lesion was first identified, whereas blood from controls was collected once infection was no longer detected. The exploratory proof-of-principle case-control study was nested within the Guanacaste HPV Natural History Study in Costa Rica and compared TCR repertoires across cervical HPV16 outcomes. Cases had a median age of approximately 35 years and controls had a median age of around 40, with no significant differences in baseline characteristics. Cases and controls were matched on age within five years and on year of sample collection. Five blinded duplicates per group were added as quality controls, so that some 60 samples were obtained: 50 or so participants and 10 replicates. For cases, a median interval of roughly 150 days, with an interquartile range of 90 to 200 days, was observed between lesion detection and blood sampling. Since only a few of the women had HLA typing available, the possibility that HLA type was acting as a confounder could not be ruled out. The roughly 25 controls were women who cleared a single incident HPV16 infection within 12 months without developing precancer or cancer. The parent cohort enrolled about 10,000 women aged 18 or older in Guanacaste, Costa Rica, in about 1993 to 1995 and followed the women for about 7 years.

Every participant had a single incident cervical HPV16 infection, and prevalent HPV16 infections were excluded. Cervical HPV DNA was detected by MY09/MY11 PCR and genotyped by dot-blot hybridization. Approximately 16 mL of heparinized blood were centrifuged, and the buffy coat was aliquoted, frozen at -30°C, then stored at -80°C. Genomic DNA was extracted from buffy coat specimens using QIAGEN kits. The CDR1 and CDR2 encoded by the germline V gene are KGHSH and LQKENI. Its CDR3 holds 15 amino acids, cysteine through phenylalanine. The DNA has 36 bases, all within the CDR3, and is read from base 1. Points the paper makes about the study in general: Cases were distinguished from controls with an estimated AUC of over 0.75 by random forest classifiers combining richness and V gene abundances. Lower TRBV6-7 relative abundance was observed in cases than in controls (0.11% versus 0.16%; Bonferroni P = 0.0008). Because the number of T cells in each sample was unknown, differences in richness could reflect differing T-cell content rather than repertoire biology. Across sequencing depths, CIN3+ cases showed significantly higher TCR repertoire richness than controls, but evenness did not differ between the groups. The cross-sectional design could not show whether the associations came before the infection or were a result of it, and neither effector/memory subsets nor HPV-specific T cells were isolated.

TCR beta CDR3 regions were amplified by multiplex PCR from an average of about 1,100 ng genomic DNA per sample using the immunoSEQ assay. To correct primer bias, the assay used a complete synthetic TCR repertoire to set an amplification baseline. Amplicons were sequenced on the Illumina platform. The published analysis was carried out like this. Sequences were error-corrected by clustering with frequency ratios and a modified nearest-neighbor algorithm and were then analyzed in the immunoSEQ Analyzer with IMGT gene definitions. TCR richness and evenness were averaged over 20 rarefaction repeats at each rarefaction depth, excluding samples with fewer sequences than the depth. Wilcoxon rank sum tests with FDR correction were used to compare relative abundances of V, D and J genes between the groups. An intraclass correlation of approximately 96% for TCR richness and an average of about 77% across 66 gene segments were obtained from the blinded duplicates. TCRdb's version of the immuneACCESS table is confined to in-frame rearrangements and falls short of the full clone set. An unresolved V gene accounts for under half of the shortfall where checked; the remainder is of unknown origin. V and J calls and clone size are copied from that table; D and trimming were computed from the DNA. Per the sample table, the count is about 35,000 clones. Together, the top ten hold about 1.6% of the sample.

The sample consisted of blood buffy coat. The rearranged chain carries TRBV18 and TRBJ1-2; TRBD1 is a weak D gene call, 6 bases matching. The sequence was collected from a woman aged 18 to 75 with a cervical HPV16 infection that either progressed to CIN3+ or cleared (not recorded which). The CDR3: CASSPGFTRDNDYTF. The DNA read from the CDR3 is TGTGCCAGCTCACCAGGTTTTACGAGGGACAATGAC.